Below, one T cell receptor (beta chain) is given with its context. Other DNA sequences within the sample encode an identical CDR3. Data came from immunoSEQ multiplex PCR; TCRdb stores just in-frame clones and leaves some out. The sample shows about 42,000 clones, over 75% of them seen only once. J lost 8 bases, V lost 3 bases, and 2 bases had no gene match. CDR1 and CDR2 from the germline V gene are KGHSH and LQKENI. The CDR3 has 13 amino acids. The source of the sample is a study of OX40 agonist ivuxolimab in advanced cancers. As for the study in general: Patients took ivuxolimab, an agonistic anti-OX40 (CD134) antibody. Three individuals attained partial responses, comprising one hepatocellular carcinoma case and two cutaneous melanoma cases. Intravenous ivuxolimab was administered to patients every 2 weeks at 0.01 to 10 mg/kg.

The TCR comes from an adult with an advanced solid tumor such as melanoma, head and neck, liver or kidney cancer. The rearrangement uses TRBV18 and TRBJ1-4; 8 positions match TRBD1. The sequencing used CD4+ or CD8+ T cells sorted from blood, collected in a trial of the OX40 agonist ivuxolimab. In DNA, the CDR3 is TGTGCCAGCTCACCCGGACAGGGCGAAAAACTGTTTTTT. Its protein is CASSPGQGEKLFF.